This T cell receptor (beta chain) was recovered during a study of shared clonotypes between healthy human individuals. Study-level information: Each donor's CD4 naive and CD4 memory cells filled three plates apiece, CD8 naive two, and CD8 memory one.

Among the donors, all were Caucasian adults who lived in Nashville, Tennessee. The CDR3 is 18 amino acids. Germline V gene sequence: CDR1 KGHSH, CDR2 LQKENI. After removal of 6 bases from V and 2 bases from J, the junction contained 11 bases not matched to a gene. TCRdb's copy holds only in-frame clones and misses some; the assay was immunoSEQ multiplex PCR. This sample has over a million clones, with roughly 96% found just once. Sequenced material: naive CD4+ T cells sorted from blood. Subset given: CD45RA+ positively selected. V gene TRBV18 combines with J gene TRBJ2-3, with TRBD2 matching 13 bases. The source is a young man in good health. The DNA of the CDR3 is TGTGCCAGCTCGCCAAAACCGGGACTAGCGGGAACCACAGATACGCAGTATTTT. Amino acids: CASSPKPGLAGTTDTQYF.